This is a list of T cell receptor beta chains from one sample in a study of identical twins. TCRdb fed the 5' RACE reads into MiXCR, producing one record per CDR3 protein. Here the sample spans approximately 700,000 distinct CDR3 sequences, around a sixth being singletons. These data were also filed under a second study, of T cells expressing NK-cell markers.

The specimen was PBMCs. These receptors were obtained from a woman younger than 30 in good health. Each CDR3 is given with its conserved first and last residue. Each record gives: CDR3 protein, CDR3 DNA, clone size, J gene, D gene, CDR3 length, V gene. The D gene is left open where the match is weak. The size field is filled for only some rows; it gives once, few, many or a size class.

CDR3aa: CASKRDTTNYGYTF; CDR3nt: TGCGCCAGTAAACGGGACACAACTAACTATGGCTACACCTTC; abundance: NA; j_gene: TRBJ1-2; d_gene: NA; len: 14; v_gene: TRBV10-2
CDR3aa: CASSLARESYEQYF; CDR3nt: TGTGCCAGCAGCTTAGCGCGGGAATCCTACGAGCAGTACTTC; abundance: NA; j_gene: TRBJ2-7; d_gene: NA; len: 14; v_gene: TRBV7-2
CDR3aa: CASSEGFPQHF; CDR3nt: TGTGCCAGCAGTGAAGGGTTTCCCCAGCATTTT; abundance: NA; j_gene: TRBJ1-5; d_gene: NA; len: 11; v_gene: TRBV12-3/TRBV12-4
CDR3aa: CASRHRAGYGYTF; CDR3nt: TGTGCCAGCAGGCACAGGGCCGGGTATGGCTACACCTTC; abundance: NA; j_gene: TRBJ1-2; d_gene: NA; len: 13; v_gene: TRBV7-9
CDR3aa: CASSPIQGNTEAFF; CDR3nt: TGCGCCAGCAGCCCCATTCAGGGGAACACTGAAGCTTTCTTT; abundance: NA; j_gene: TRBJ1-1; d_gene: NA; len: 14; v_gene: TRBV4-3
CDR3aa: CASSVRGGSSTDTQYF; CDR3nt: TGCGCCAGCAGCGTCCGCGGGGGGTCTAGCACAGATACGCAGTATTTT; abundance: NA; j_gene: TRBJ2-3; d_gene: TRBD2; len: 16; v_gene: TRBV5-1
CDR3aa: CASSSTQGIGYNEQFF; CDR3nt: TGTGCCAGCAGCTCGACCCAGGGAATAGGCTACAATGAGCAGTTCTTC; abundance: NA; j_gene: TRBJ2-1; d_gene: NA; len: 16; v_gene: TRBV7-2
CDR3aa: CASSFQTGHYQETQYF; CDR3nt: TGTGCCAGCAGCTTTCAGACGGGACACTACCAAGAGACCCAGTACTTC; abundance: few; j_gene: TRBJ2-5; d_gene: NA; len: 16; v_gene: TRBV7-9
CDR3aa: CAWTPISGGPSHGYTF; CDR3nt: TGTGCCTGGACTCCTATCTCAGGGGGCCCGTCCCATGGCTACACCTTC; abundance: NA; j_gene: TRBJ1-2; d_gene: TRBD1; len: 16; v_gene: TRBV30
CDR3aa: CASIGFSYEQYF; CDR3nt: TGCGCCAGCATTGGGTTCTCCTACGAGCAGTACTTC; abundance: NA; j_gene: TRBJ2-7; d_gene: NA; len: 12; v_gene: TRBV10-2
CDR3aa: CASSPGQAGNQETQYF; CDR3nt: TGTGCCAGCTCACCAGGGCAAGCGGGGAACCAAGAGACCCAGTACTTC; abundance: NA; j_gene: TRBJ2-5; d_gene: TRBD2; len: 16; v_gene: TRBV18
CDR3aa: CASRHGSSTDTQYF; CDR3nt: TGTGCCAGCAGACACGGATCTAGCACAGATACGCAGTATTTT; abundance: NA; j_gene: TRBJ2-3; d_gene: NA; len: 14; v_gene: TRBV5-5
CDR3aa: CASSRIQGVETQYF; CDR3nt: TGCGCCAGCAGCCGAATACAGGGGGTAGAGACCCAGTACTTC; abundance: few; j_gene: TRBJ2-5; d_gene: TRBD1; len: 14; v_gene: TRBV4-3
CDR3aa: CSARPQGFYGYTF; CDR3nt: TGCAGTGCTAGGCCACAGGGATTTTATGGCTACACCTTC; abundance: NA; j_gene: TRBJ1-2; d_gene: NA; len: 13; v_gene: TRBV20-1
CDR3aa: CASSPGASGHWLTDTQYF; CDR3nt: TGTGCCAGCAGCCCAGGGGCTAGCGGTCACTGGCTCACAGATACGCAGTATTTT; abundance: NA; j_gene: TRBJ2-3; d_gene: NA; len: 18; v_gene: TRBV11-2
CDR3aa: CASSLALAPADEQFF; CDR3nt: TGTGCCAGCAGCTTAGCGCTGGCCCCGGCGGATGAGCAGTTCTTC; abundance: many; j_gene: TRBJ2-1; d_gene: NA; len: 15; v_gene: TRBV7-9
CDR3aa: CASSQDRGLGTDTQYF; CDR3nt: TGTGCCAGCAGCCAAGATCGAGGACTAGGCACAGATACGCAGTATTTT; abundance: few; j_gene: TRBJ2-3; d_gene: TRBD2; len: 16; v_gene: TRBV4-2
CDR3aa: CAISGGRSTDTQYF; CDR3nt: TGTGCCATCAGTGGGGGTAGGAGCACAGATACGCAGTATTTT; abundance: few; j_gene: TRBJ2-3; d_gene: NA; len: 14; v_gene: TRBV10-3
CDR3aa: CASSEAANNEQFF; CDR3nt: TGTGCCAGTTCGGAGGCGGCAAACAATGAGCAGTTCTTC; abundance: few; j_gene: TRBJ2-1; d_gene: NA; len: 13; v_gene: TRBV27
CDR3aa: CSASRTSFSYEQYF; CDR3nt: TGCAGTGCTTCCCGGACTAGCTTCTCCTACGAGCAGTACTTC; abundance: few; j_gene: TRBJ2-7; d_gene: TRBD2; len: 14; v_gene: TRBV20-1
CDR3aa: CATDERDDYEQYF; CDR3nt: TGTGCCACGGATGAGAGGGACGACTACGAGCAGTACTTC; abundance: NA; j_gene: TRBJ2-7; d_gene: NA; len: 13; v_gene: TRBV6-2/TRBV6-3
CDR3aa: CAWSVRGSAFHNEQFF; CDR3nt: TGTGCCTGGAGTGTTCGTGGGAGCGCTTTCCACAATGAGCAGTTCTTC; abundance: NA; j_gene: TRBJ2-1; d_gene: NA; len: 16; v_gene: TRBV30
CDR3aa: CASSQESASGSGWETQYF; CDR3nt: TGCGCCAGCAGCCAAGAATCGGCTAGCGGGAGTGGTTGGGAGACCCAGTACTTC; abundance: few; j_gene: TRBJ2-5; d_gene: TRBD2; len: 18; v_gene: TRBV4-3
CDR3aa: CASSAPGMNYGYTF; CDR3nt: TGTGCCAGCAGCGCTCCGGGGATGAACTATGGCTACACCTTC; abundance: few; j_gene: TRBJ1-2; d_gene: NA; len: 14; v_gene: TRBV6-1
CDR3aa: CASSLDREETQYF; CDR3nt: TGTGCCAGCAGCTTAGACAGGGAAGAGACCCAGTACTTC; abundance: many; j_gene: TRBJ2-5; d_gene: TRBD1; len: 13; v_gene: TRBV12-3/TRBV12-4
CDR3aa: CASRIPRTGRNTGELFF; CDR3nt: TGTGCCAGCAGGATCCCCAGGACAGGGAGGAACACCGGGGAGCTGTTTTTT; abundance: NA; j_gene: TRBJ2-2; d_gene: TRBD1; len: 17; v_gene: TRBV2
CDR3aa: CASSLRILYEQYF; CDR3nt: TGTGCCAGCAGTTTGAGGATACTCTACGAGCAGTACTTC; abundance: NA; j_gene: TRBJ2-7; d_gene: NA; len: 13; v_gene: TRBV12-3/TRBV12-4
CDR3aa: CASSQATATYEQYF; CDR3nt: TGTGCCAGCAGCCAGGCAACGGCTACCTACGAGCAGTACTTC; abundance: NA; j_gene: TRBJ2-7; d_gene: NA; len: 14; v_gene: TRBV3-1
CDR3aa: CASSHWTDTQYF; CDR3nt: TGTGCCAGCAGCCACTGGACAGATACGCAGTATTTT; abundance: few; j_gene: TRBJ2-3; d_gene: NA; len: 12; v_gene: TRBV14
CDR3aa: CATSEASGARHNEQFF; CDR3nt: TGTGCCACCAGTGAGGCCTCGGGGGCGCGGCACAATGAGCAGTTCTTC; abundance: NA; j_gene: TRBJ2-1; d_gene: NA; len: 16; v_gene: TRBV24-1
CDR3aa: CASRRGDF; CDR3nt: TGTGCCAGCAGAAGGGGCGACTTC; abundance: few; j_gene: TRBJ2-4; d_gene: NA; len: 8; v_gene: TRBV12-3/TRBV12-4
CDR3aa: CASSEGGVGTDTQYF; CDR3nt: TGCGCCAGCAGTGAAGGCGGGGTGGGCACAGATACGCAGTATTTT; abundance: NA; j_gene: TRBJ2-3; d_gene: NA; len: 15; v_gene: TRBV10-2
CDR3aa: CATSGGQFYEQYF; CDR3nt: TGTGCCACCAGCGGGGGACAGTTCTACGAGCAGTACTTC; abundance: few; j_gene: TRBJ2-7; d_gene: TRBD1; len: 13; v_gene: TRBV15
CDR3aa: CASSAAGQGAGGYTF; CDR3nt: TGCGCCAGCAGTGCAGCGGGACAGGGGGCCGGTGGCTACACCTTC; abundance: NA; j_gene: TRBJ1-2; d_gene: TRBD1; len: 15; v_gene: TRBV10-2
CDR3aa: CASSLTGTGASPLHF; CDR3nt: TGTGCCAGCAGCTTAACGGGGACAGGGGCTTCACCCCTCCACTTT; abundance: NA; j_gene: TRBJ1-6; d_gene: TRBD1; len: 15; v_gene: TRBV7-3